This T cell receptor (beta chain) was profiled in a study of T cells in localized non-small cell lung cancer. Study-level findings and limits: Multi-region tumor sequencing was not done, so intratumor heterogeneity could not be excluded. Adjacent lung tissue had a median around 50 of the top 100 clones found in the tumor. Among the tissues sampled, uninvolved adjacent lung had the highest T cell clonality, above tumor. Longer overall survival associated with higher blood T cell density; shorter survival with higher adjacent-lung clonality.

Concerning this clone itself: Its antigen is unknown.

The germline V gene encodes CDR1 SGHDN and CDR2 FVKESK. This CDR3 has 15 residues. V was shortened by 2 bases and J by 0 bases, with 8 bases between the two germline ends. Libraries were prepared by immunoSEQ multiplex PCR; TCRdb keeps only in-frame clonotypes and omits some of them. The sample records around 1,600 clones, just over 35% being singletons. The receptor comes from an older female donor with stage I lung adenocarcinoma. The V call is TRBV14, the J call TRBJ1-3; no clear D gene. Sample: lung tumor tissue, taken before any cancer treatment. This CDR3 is CASSQQISSGNTIYF. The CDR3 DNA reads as TGTGCCAGCAGCCAACAAATAAGCTCTGGAAACACCATATATTTT.